The T cell receptor beta chain under discussion was sequenced for a study of blood T cell repertoires in COVID-19. Trimming pared 0 bases from V and 8 bases from J, leaving 9 bases between. The CDR3 is 14 amino acids. Germline CDR1 is SGHRS and CDR2 is YFSETQ. TCRdb's copy holds only in-frame clones and misses some; the assay was immunoSEQ multiplex PCR. Found here are tens of thousands of clones, about four fifths of them singletons; the top ten hold roughly two fifths. What was sequenced was peripheral blood. This sequence was found in an elderly man with acute or convalescent COVID-19. This chain links TRBV5-1 with TRBJ1-6; a possible D gene is TRBD1 (6 bases). The CDR3 is CASSLDRVYSPLHF. The CDR3 DNA reads TGCGCCAGCAGCTTGGACAGGGTCTATTCACCCCTCCACTTT.